Sequencing of this T cell receptor beta chain was carried out in a study of tissue T cells after allogeneic stem cell transplantation. Overall study context: Smaller viable blood or marrow samples skipped sorting for direct DNA extraction.

Broader study findings: Motif-based clustering found tissue-specific repertoire signatures shared across patients, though few clones were shared. Only a limited share of tissue TCRs appeared in blood or spleen.

CDR3 length: 18 amino acids. With 2 bases removed from V and 0 bases from J, the gap between germline ends came to 18 bases. The germline CDR1 and CDR2 sequences are SGHDT and YYEEEE. Regarding this clone: What it binds is unknown.

Only in-frame clones appear in the TCRdb table, and some are missing; sequencing was by immunoSEQ multiplex PCR. The sample contains tens of thousands of clones, roughly 92% of which appear only once. The sequence came from a woman between 35 and 70 years old who later had graft-versus-host disease after an allogeneic stem cell transplant. The chain recombines TRBV5-6 with TRBJ2-1; D unclear. The starting material was blood, obtained before transplantation. DNA for the CDR3: TGTGCCAGCAGCTTACGGGTACGTACTGTCGACTCCTACAATGAGCAGTTCTTC. It is translated as CASSLRVRTVDSYNEQFF.